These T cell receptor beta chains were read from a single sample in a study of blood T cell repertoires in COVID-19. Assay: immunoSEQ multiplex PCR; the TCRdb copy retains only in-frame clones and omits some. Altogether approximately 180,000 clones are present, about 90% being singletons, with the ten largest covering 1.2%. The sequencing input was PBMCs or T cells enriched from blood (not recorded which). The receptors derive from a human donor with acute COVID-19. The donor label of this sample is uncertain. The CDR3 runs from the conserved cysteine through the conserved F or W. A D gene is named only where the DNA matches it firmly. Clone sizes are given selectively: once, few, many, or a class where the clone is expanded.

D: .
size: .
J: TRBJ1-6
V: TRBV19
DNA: TGTGCCAGTAGTGCACAGTCTGGGTGGGATTCACCCCTCCACTTT
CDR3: CASSAQSGWDSPLHF

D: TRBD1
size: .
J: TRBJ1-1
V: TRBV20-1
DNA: TGCAGTGCTAGTACGACAGGGGCGATGAACACTGAAGCTTTCTTT
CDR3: CSASTTGAMNTEAFF

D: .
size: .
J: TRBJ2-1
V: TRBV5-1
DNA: TGCGCCAGCAGCTTGGGCGGGGAAACCGTCTACAATGAGCAGTTCTTC
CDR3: CASSLGGETVYNEQFF

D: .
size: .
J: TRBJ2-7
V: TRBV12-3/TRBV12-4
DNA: TGTGCCAGCAGTGGCGGGGGCGGCGAGCAGTACTTC
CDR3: CASSGGGGEQYF

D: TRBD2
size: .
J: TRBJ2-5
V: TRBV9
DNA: TGTGCCAGCAGCGTAGGCGGCGGGGGGGGAGAGACCCAGTACTTC
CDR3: CASSVGGGGGETQYF

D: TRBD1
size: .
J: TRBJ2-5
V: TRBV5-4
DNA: TGTGCCAGCAGCTTGGGACAGGGGATCCAGTACTTC
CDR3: CASSLGQGIQYF

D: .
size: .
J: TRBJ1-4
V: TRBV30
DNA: TGTGCCTGGAGGGAGCAAGCAACTAATGAAAAACTGTTTTTT
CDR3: CAWREQATNEKLFF

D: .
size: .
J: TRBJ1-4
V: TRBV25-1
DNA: TGTGCCAGCAGTGAATCTCAGGGTTCGGCTAATGAAAAACTGTTTTTT
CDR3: CASSESQGSANEKLFF

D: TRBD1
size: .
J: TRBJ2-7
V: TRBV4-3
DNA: TGCGCCAGCAGCCGAAACTTTCTCCCGGGACAGGGTTCCTACGAGCAGTACTTC
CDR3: CASSRNFLPGQGSYEQYF

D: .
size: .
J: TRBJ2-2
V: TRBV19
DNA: TGTGCCAGCCACGATAGGGGGACCTACACCGGGGAGCTGTTTTTT
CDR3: CASHDRGTYTGELFF

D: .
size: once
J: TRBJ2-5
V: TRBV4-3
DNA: TGCGCCAGCAGCCAAGAGGCGCAGGGGCAAGAGACCCAGTACTTC
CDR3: CASSQEAQGQETQYF

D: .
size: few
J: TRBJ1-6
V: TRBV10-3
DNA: TGTGCCATCAGTGAGTCGATTCAGGGATCACCCCTCCACTTT
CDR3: CAISESIQGSPLHF

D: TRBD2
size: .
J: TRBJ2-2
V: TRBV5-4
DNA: TGTGCCAGCAGCGCCGGACTAGCGGGGCTCACCGGGGAGCTGTTTTTT
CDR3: CASSAGLAGLTGELFF

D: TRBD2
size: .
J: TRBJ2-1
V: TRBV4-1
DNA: TGCGCCAGCAGCCAGGTTCCTAGCGGGGTTGCCTACAATGAGCAGTTCTTC
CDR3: CASSQVPSGVAYNEQFF

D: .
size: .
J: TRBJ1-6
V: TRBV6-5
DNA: TGTGCCAGCAGTATTGGACGGGAGAATTCACCCCTCCACTTT
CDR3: CASSIGRENSPLHF

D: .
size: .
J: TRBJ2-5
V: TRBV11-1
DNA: TGTGCCAGCAGCCTACTAGGTCGGCAAGAGACCCAGTACTTC
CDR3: CASSLLGRQETQYF

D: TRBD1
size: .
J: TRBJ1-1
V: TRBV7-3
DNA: TGTGCCAGCAGCTACCAGACAGGGGCTGAGGTGGACACTGAAGCTTTCTTT
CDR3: CASSYQTGAEVDTEAFF

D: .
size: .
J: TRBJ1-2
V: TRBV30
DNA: TGTGCCTGGAGAGGGGGGGCGAACTATGGCTACACCTTC
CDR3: CAWRGGANYGYTF

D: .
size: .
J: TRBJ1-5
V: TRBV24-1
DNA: TGTGCCACCAGTGATTCGGGAGGTATAGGGTTCGATAGCAATCAGCCCCAGCATTTT
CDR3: CATSDSGGIGFDSNQPQHF

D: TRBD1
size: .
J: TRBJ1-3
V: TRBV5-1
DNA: TGCGCCAGCAGCTTGGGAGCAGGGGGTGGAAACACCATATATTTT
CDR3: CASSLGAGGGNTIYF

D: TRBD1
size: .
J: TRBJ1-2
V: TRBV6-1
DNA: TGTGCCAGCAGTGAAGCGACAGGGGGTTATGGCTACACCTTC
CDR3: CASSEATGGYGYTF

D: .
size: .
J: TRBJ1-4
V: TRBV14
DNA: TGTGCCAGCAGCCAAGCTAATCGGGGGACTAATGAAAAACTGTTTTTT
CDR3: CASSQANRGTNEKLFF

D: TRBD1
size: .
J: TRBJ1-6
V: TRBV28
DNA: TGTGCCGGACAGGGGGACTATAATTCACCCCTCCACTTT
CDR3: CAGQGDYNSPLHF

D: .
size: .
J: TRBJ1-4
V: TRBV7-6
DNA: TGTGCCAGCAGCCCCGGGGTGGGTGAAAAACTGTTTTTT
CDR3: CASSPGVGEKLFF

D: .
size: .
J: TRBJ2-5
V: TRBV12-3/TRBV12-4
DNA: TGTGCCAGCCGGGGACTCGCTGGGGCCCAGTACTTC
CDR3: CASRGLAGAQYF

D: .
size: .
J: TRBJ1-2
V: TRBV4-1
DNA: TGCGCCAGCAGCCAAGATTGGGGGGGCGACTATGGCTACACCTTC
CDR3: CASSQDWGGDYGYTF

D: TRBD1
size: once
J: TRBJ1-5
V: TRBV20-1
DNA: TGCAGTGCCAGTGGGGCCAGGGGGCAGGGTCAGCCCCAGCATTTT
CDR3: CSASGARGQGQPQHF

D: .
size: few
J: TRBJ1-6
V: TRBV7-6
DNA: TGTGCCAGCAGCCCCCTAAAAAGAGGGAATTCACCCCTCCACTTT
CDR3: CASSPLKRGNSPLHF

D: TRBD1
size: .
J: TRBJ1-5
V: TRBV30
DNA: TGTGCCTGGAGTGGGTTAACAGGGGCGGGTCAGCCCCAGCATTTT
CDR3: CAWSGLTGAGQPQHF

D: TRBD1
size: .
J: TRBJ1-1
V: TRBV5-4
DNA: TGTGCCAGCAGCTTAGGTCAGGGGGTAACTGAAGCTTTCTTT
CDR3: CASSLGQGVTEAFF

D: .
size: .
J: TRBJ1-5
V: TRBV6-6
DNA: TGTGCCAGCAGCCAAACGTGGGGCGGCAATCAGCCCCAGCATTTT
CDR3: CASSQTWGGNQPQHF

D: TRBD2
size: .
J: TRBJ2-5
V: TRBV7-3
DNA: TGTGCCAGCAGCCCCTTAGCGGGGGGACAAGAGACCCAGTACTTC
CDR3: CASSPLAGGQETQYF

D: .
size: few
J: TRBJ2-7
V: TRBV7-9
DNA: TGTGCCAGCAGCGCGGTAGGTCGGGACGAGCAGTACTTC
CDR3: CASSAVGRDEQYF

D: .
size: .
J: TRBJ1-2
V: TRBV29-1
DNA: TGCAGCGCCTGGACAATACGGTATGGCTACACCTTC
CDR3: CSAWTIRYGYTF

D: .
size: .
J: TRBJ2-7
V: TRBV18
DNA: TGTGCCAGCTCGGGCATCTCCTACGAGCAGTACTTC
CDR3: CASSGISYEQYF

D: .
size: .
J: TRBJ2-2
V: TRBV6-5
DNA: TGTGCCAGCAGTTACGGGCGGGGATCCGGGGAGCTGTTTTTT
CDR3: CASSYGRGSGELFF

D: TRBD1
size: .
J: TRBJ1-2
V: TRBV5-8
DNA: TGTGCCAGCAGCTTGGCCCCAGGACAGGGTGGCTACACCTTC
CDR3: CASSLAPGQGGYTF

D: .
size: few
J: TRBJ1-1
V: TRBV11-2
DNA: TGTGCCAGCAGAACCGGAGGGAAGGGGACTGAAGCTTTCTTT
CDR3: CASRTGGKGTEAFF

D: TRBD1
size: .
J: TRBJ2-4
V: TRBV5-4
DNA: TGTGCCAGCAGCCAGACAGGGTCAGGCATTCAGTACTTC
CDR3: CASSQTGSGIQYF

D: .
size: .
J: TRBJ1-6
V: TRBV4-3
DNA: TGCGCCAGCAGCCAAGATCGGAGAGGATCACCCCTCCACTTT
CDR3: CASSQDRRGSPLHF

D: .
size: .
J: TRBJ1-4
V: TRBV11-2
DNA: TGTGCCAGCGCAGGGAAGCTAGGAAATGAAAAACTGTTTTTT
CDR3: CASAGKLGNEKLFF